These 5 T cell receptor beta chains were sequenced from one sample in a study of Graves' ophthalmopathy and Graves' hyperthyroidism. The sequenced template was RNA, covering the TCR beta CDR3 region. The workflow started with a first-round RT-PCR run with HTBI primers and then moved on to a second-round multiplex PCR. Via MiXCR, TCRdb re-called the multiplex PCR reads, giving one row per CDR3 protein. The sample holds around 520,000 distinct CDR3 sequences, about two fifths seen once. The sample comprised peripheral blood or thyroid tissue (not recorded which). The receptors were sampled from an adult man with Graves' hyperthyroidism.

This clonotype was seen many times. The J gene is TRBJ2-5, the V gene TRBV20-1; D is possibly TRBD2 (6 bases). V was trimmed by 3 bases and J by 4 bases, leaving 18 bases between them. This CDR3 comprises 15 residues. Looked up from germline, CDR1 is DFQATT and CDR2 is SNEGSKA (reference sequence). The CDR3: CSARLGAGSGETQYF. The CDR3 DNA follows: TGCAGTGCTAGGCTAGGGGCAGGTAGCGGAGAGACCCAGTACTTC.

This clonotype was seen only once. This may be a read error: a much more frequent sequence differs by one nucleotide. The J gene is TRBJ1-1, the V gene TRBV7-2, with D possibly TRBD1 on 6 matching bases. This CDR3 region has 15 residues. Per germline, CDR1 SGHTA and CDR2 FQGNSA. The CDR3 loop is CASGLGQHMNTEAFF. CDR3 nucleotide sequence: TGTGCCAGCGGCTTAGGACAGCACATGAACACTGAAGCTTTCTTT.

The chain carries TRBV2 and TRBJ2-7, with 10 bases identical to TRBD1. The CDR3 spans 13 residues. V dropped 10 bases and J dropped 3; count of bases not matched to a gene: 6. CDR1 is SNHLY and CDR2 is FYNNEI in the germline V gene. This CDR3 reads CATPDRGDYEQYF. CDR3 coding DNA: TGTGCCACCCCGGACAGGGGGGACTACGAGCAGTACTTC.

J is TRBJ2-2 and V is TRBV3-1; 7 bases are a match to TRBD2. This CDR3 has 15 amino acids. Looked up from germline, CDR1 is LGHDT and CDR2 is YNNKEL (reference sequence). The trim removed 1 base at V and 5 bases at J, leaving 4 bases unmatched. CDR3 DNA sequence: TGTGCCAGCAGCCAAGGGGACTACTCGACCGGGGAGCTGTTTTTT. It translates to CASSQGDYSTGELFF.

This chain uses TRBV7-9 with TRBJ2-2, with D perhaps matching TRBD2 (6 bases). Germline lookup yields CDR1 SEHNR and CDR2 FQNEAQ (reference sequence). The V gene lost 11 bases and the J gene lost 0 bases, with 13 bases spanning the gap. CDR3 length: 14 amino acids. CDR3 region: CADGGGANTGELFF. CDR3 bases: TGTGCCGACGGGGGTGGCGCGAACACCGGGGAGCTGTTTTTT.